Listed here are 17 T cell receptor beta chains from one sample, sequenced in a study of CD8+ T cells in alopecia areata. The sequencing template was cDNA reverse transcribed from extracted RNA. The data were produced by immunoSEQ multiplex PCR, yet TCRdb's version contains in-frame clones alone and is incomplete. Of 100,000 to 150,000 clones listed, approximately 48% were seen once; the top ten hold 15% to 20%. The sequencing used CD8+ T cells sorted from blood, collected at week 0. These TCRs come from a human donor with alopecia areata.

The chain joins TRBV5-6 to TRBJ1-6; the D gene is possibly TRBD1 (6 bases). Trimming stripped 3 bases from V and 9 bases from J, with 16 bases between. This CDR3 contains 15 residues. The V gene's germline CDR1 is SGHDT and CDR2 YYEEEE. CDR3 sequence (DNA): TGTGCCAGCAGCTACCAAGGGGGACTTGGTTCACCCCTCCACTTT. Protein: CASSYQGGLGSPLHF.

For this clone: This same CDR3 is encoded by further DNA sequences in the sample. The genes are TRBV25-1 and TRBJ2-2, with 7 bases lining up with TRBD2. Looked up from germline, CDR1 is MGHDK and CDR2 is SYGVNS. CDR3 size: 14 residues. With 2 bases clipped from V and 5 bases from J, the junction kept 2 bases outside the gene matches. The CDR3 DNA is TGTGCCAGCAGTGAAGCCGGGGGGACCGGGGAGCTGTTTTTT. Protein product: CASSEAGGTGELFF.

Of note for this clone: Different DNA sequences within this sample yield the same CDR3. The chain combines TRBV30 with TRBJ2-7; unclear D gene. Per germline, CDR1 GTSNPN and CDR2 SVGIG (reference sequence). The CDR3 length is 11 residues. V lost 1 base, J lost 3 bases, and 4 bases lay in between. CDR3 region: CAWSEGYEQYF. The CDR3 coding sequence is TGTGCCTGGAGTGAAGGCTACGAGCAGTACTTC.

The J gene is TRBJ2-7, the V gene TRBV6-5; 7 bases fit TRBD2. This CDR3 has 15 amino acids. Germline assignment: CDR1 MNHEY and CDR2 SVGAGI. V dropped 0 bases and J dropped 3; count of bases not matched to a gene: 5. CDR3 DNA: TGTGCCAGCAGTTACTCGCTAGCGGACAACTACGAGCAGTACTTC. Its translation: CASSYSLADNYEQYF.

This clone has more than one count but fewer than ten. V and J are TRBV2 and TRBJ1-6, with D uncertain. The germline V and J ends were trimmed by 5 bases and 0 bases, with 11 bases remaining between them. The CDR3 runs to 16 residues. Germline CDR1 is SNHLY and CDR2 is FYNNEI. Here the CDR3 DNA reads TGTGCCAGCAGTCCCAGTGGAACCTCCTATAATTCACCCCTCCACTTT. It encodes CASSPSGTSYNSPLHF.

The chain joins TRBV27 to TRBJ1-6; maybe TRBD1 (5 bases). V dropped 4 bases and J dropped 8 bases, with 18 bases sitting between them. CDR1 and CDR2 from the germline V gene are MNHEY and SMNVEV (reference sequence). The CDR3 totals 16 residues. CDR3 coding DNA: TGTGCCAGCAGTTCCGGCCCCGGGACTGCCCATTCACCCCTCCACTTT. Translation: CASSSGPGTAHSPLHF.

The rearrangement links TRBV5-6 to TRBJ2-2; 10 positions agree with TRBD2. With 7 bases clipped from V and 6 bases from J, the junction kept 6 bases outside the gene matches. In germline, CDR1 is SGHDT, CDR2 YYEEEE. The CDR3 runs to 14 residues. CDR3 in amino acids: CASALGLAAGELFF. The CDR3 nucleotides are TGTGCCAGCGCCCTAGGACTAGCGGCCGGGGAGCTGTTTTTT.

The table lists this clone with a few counts. The chain carries TRBV7-9 and TRBJ2-6; 11 nucleotides agree with TRBD1. Losses at the gene ends were 6 bases for V and 0 bases for J; bases not matched to a gene: 10. This CDR3 comprises 19 residues. Per the germline V gene, CDR1 is SEHNR and CDR2 is FQNEAQ (reference sequence). The CDR3 here is CASSSVGQGENSGANVLTF. The CDR3 DNA sequence: TGTGCCAGCAGTTCCGTGGGACAGGGGGAAAACTCTGGGGCCAACGTCCTGACTTTC.

This clone turned up a few times. CDR3 sequence (DNA): TGTGCCTGGAGTTGGACAGGGACCTACGAGCAGTACTTC. It encodes CAWSWTGTYEQYF. The rearrangement joins TRBV30 to TRBJ2-7, with 8 bases matching TRBD1. Germline CDR1 GTSNPN, CDR2 SVGIG (reference sequence). V gave up 2 bases and J gave up 2 bases; unmatched junction bases: 2. The CDR3 is 13 residues long.

This chain links TRBV2 with TRBJ1-2, with D maybe TRBD1 (6 bases). V was trimmed by 7 bases and J by 5 bases, leaving 14 bases between them. CDR1 is SNHLY, CDR2 FYNNEI, per germline. The CDR3 contains 13 residues. The CDR3, as DNA: TGTGCCAGCATCGGGGACAAGAGTTATGGCTACACCTTC. Translation gives CASIGDKSYGYTF.

This chain links TRBV9 with TRBJ2-7, with 7 positions matching TRBD1. V shed 3 bases and J 2 bases; nucleotides not matched to a gene: 5. The germline V gene has CDR1 SGDLS and CDR2 YYNGEE. CDR3 size: 14 residues. The CDR3 is CASSAGQSTYEQYF. As DNA, the CDR3 is TGTGCCAGCAGCGCGGGACAGTCTACCTACGAGCAGTACTTC.

DNA of the CDR3: TGTGCCAGCAGAAGGACAGGAACAAACACCGGGGAGCTGTTTTTT. Translated: CASRRTGTNTGELFF. This rearrangement joins TRBV27 to TRBJ2-2; TRBD1 matches at 7 bases. Trimming removed 6 bases from V and 2 bases from J; junction bases left unmatched: 6. Germline V gene sequence: CDR1 MNHEY, CDR2 SMNVEV (reference sequence). CDR3 length equals 15 residues.

The chain employs TRBV5-1 and TRBJ2-2, with D unresolved. CDR3 length equals 16 residues. V was trimmed by 0 bases and J by 1 base, leaving 10 bases between them. The germline V gene has CDR1 SGHRS and CDR2 YFSETQ. The CDR3 is CASSLDRPLNTGELFF. The CDR3 DNA reads TGCGCCAGCAGCTTGGACCGCCCGTTGAACACCGGGGAGCTGTTTTTT.

The gene calls are TRBV19 and TRBJ2-1; 11 positions agree with TRBD2. Trimming cost V 1 base and J 7 bases; bases outside gene matches: 6. The CDR3 sequence is 16 residues long. The germline V gene encodes CDR1 LNHDA and CDR2 SQIVND (reference sequence). CDR3 sequence reads: CASSIVPGLAVNEQFF. The CDR3 nucleotides are TGTGCCAGTAGTATAGTACCGGGACTAGCGGTGAATGAGCAGTTCTTC.

This clone was found a few times. The gene calls are TRBV11-2 and TRBJ2-1, with D possibly being TRBD1 (6 bases). Germline V gives CDR1 SGHAT, CDR2 FQNNGV. There are 15 residues in the CDR3. V was trimmed by 1 base and J by 4 bases, leaving 11 bases between them. The CDR3 DNA sequence: TGTGCCAGCAGCTTAGGTGTGCAGGGGTACAATGAGCAGTTCTTC. Translated: CASSLGVQGYNEQFF.

This clone was counted only a few times. This chain uses TRBV27 with TRBJ2-7, with 7 bases lining up with TRBD1. The CDR3 is made up of 13 amino acids. With V trimmed by 4 bases and J by 0 bases, 0 bases remained unmatched. Germline values: CDR1 MNHEY, CDR2 SMNVEV (reference sequence). The CDR3 here is CASSWDSSYEQYF. The CDR3 nucleotides read TGTGCCAGCAGTTGGGACAGCTCCTACGAGCAGTACTTC.

This clone showed up just a few times. This chain connects TRBV5-6 to TRBJ2-7; 10 bases align to TRBD1. Germline V gene sequence: CDR1 SGHDT, CDR2 YYEEEE. Losses at the gene ends were 4 bases for V and 3 bases for J; bases not matched to a gene: 10. The CDR3 runs 16 residues. DNA of the CDR3: TGTGCCAGCAGCCTTACCTTGGACAGGGGGTTCTACGAGCAGTACTTC. Translated, it gives CASSLTLDRGFYEQYF.